This is a list of T cell receptor beta chains from one sample in a study of OX40 agonist ivuxolimab in advanced cancers. The assay was immunoSEQ multiplex PCR, and TCRdb's table has in-frame clones only and misses some. In the table there are roughly 61,000 clones, approximately 91% of which are singletons. The sample was CD4+ or CD8+ T cells sorted from blood, taken in a trial of the OX40 agonist ivuxolimab. All receptors come from an adult with an advanced solid tumor such as melanoma, head and neck, liver or kidney cancer. Each CDR3 is given with its conserved first and last residue. The order of the fields is D gene, V gene, clone size, J gene, CDR3 length, CDR3 protein, CDR3 DNA. The D gene is left open where the match is weak. Only part of the rows carry a size: once, few, many, or a class if the clone is expanded.

TRBD1	TRBV5-4	NA	TRBJ2-1	16	CASSPEGGPLDDEQFF	TGTGCCAGCAGCCCCGAAGGGGGCCCCCTGGATGATGAGCAGTTCTTC
NA	TRBV13	NA	TRBJ1-4	16	CASSPGGSEGAEKLFF	TGTGCCAGCAGCCCGGGTGGGTCGGAGGGTGCCGAAAAACTGTTTTTT
NA	TRBV6-1	NA	TRBJ1-1	13	CASSERGAGEAFF	TGTGCCAGCAGTGAAAGAGGGGCAGGGGAAGCTTTCTTT
NA	TRBV10-3	NA	TRBJ2-7	11	CAISENYEQYF	TGTGCCATCAGTGAGAACTACGAGCAGTACTTC
TRBD1	TRBV28	NA	TRBJ1-5	16	CASRETGGQRNQPQHF	TGTGCCAGCAGGGAAACAGGGGGACAGCGCAATCAGCCCCAGCATTTT
NA	TRBV5-8	NA	TRBJ1-2	14	CASSPTDSYYGYTF	TGTGCCAGCAGCCCTACCGACAGTTACTATGGCTACACCTTC
NA	TRBV6-7	NA	TRBJ2-7	18	CASSYSNSGYTPPDEQYF	TGTGCCAGCAGTTACTCGAATTCAGGGTACACCCCCCCAGACGAGCAGTACTTC
NA	TRBV5-1	NA	TRBJ2-2	17	CASSQAAGDSSTGELFF	TGCGCCAGCAGCCAAGCAGCTGGGGATTCGTCCACCGGGGAGCTGTTTTTT
TRBD1	TRBV2	NA	TRBJ1-5	15	CASIRDRASNQPQHF	TGTGCCAGTATTAGGGACAGGGCTAGCAATCAGCCCCAGCATTTT
TRBD2	TRBV4-2	NA	TRBJ2-1	17	CASSQFVISGGANEQFF	TGTGCCAGCAGCCAATTTGTCATAAGCGGGGGGGCAAATGAGCAGTTCTTC
NA	TRBV7-9	NA	TRBJ1-2	12	CAFLGIDYGYTF	TGTGCCTTCTTAGGTATTGACTATGGCTACACCTTC
NA	TRBV15	NA	TRBJ2-4	17	CATSRDRQVGTKNIQYF	TGTGCCACCAGCAGAGATAGGCAGGTTGGGACCAAAAACATTCAGTACTTC
NA	TRBV5-4	NA	TRBJ1-1	14	CASSFAVTNTEAFF	TGTGCCAGCAGCTTTGCAGTGACTAACACTGAAGCTTTCTTT
NA	TRBV6-5	NA	TRBJ1-1	13	CASSYSRGTEAFF	TGTGCCAGCAGTTACTCGAGGGGCACTGAAGCTTTCTTT
TRBD1	TRBV2	few	TRBJ1-4	13	CASSLGQYEKLFF	TGTGCCAGCAGCTTGGGACAGTATGAAAAACTGTTTTTT
TRBD1	TRBV5-1	NA	TRBJ1-3	15	CASSLGQASGNTIYF	TGCGCCAGCAGCCTTGGACAGGCATCTGGAAACACCATATATTTT
NA	TRBV6-5	NA	TRBJ1-1	13	CASSYVAADEAFF	TGTGCCAGCAGTTACGTGGCCGCCGATGAAGCTTTCTTT
NA	TRBV2	NA	TRBJ2-7	14	CASSEGGLVPEQYF	TGTGCCAGCAGTGAAGGGGGCCTAGTTCCCGAGCAGTACTTC
TRBD1	TRBV6-5	NA	TRBJ2-7	13	CASSVGGGYEQYF	TGTGCCAGCAGTGTAGGGGGCGGCTACGAGCAGTACTTC
TRBD1	TRBV6-5	NA	TRBJ1-2	13	CASSYSRQGGYTF	TGTGCCAGCAGTTACTCGCGACAGGGCGGCTACACCTTC
TRBD1	TRBV5-1	NA	TRBJ1-1	14	CASSPGGGGTEAFF	TGCGCCAGCAGCCCCGGAGGGGGCGGCACTGAAGCTTTCTTT
NA	TRBV7-6	NA	TRBJ2-2	17	CASSLETGTLNTGELFF	TGTGCCAGCAGCTTAGAAACGGGGACACTGAACACCGGGGAGCTGTTTTTT
TRBD1	TRBV4-1	NA	TRBJ2-7	15	CASSQEDRVSYEQYF	TGCGCCAGCAGCCAAGAGGACAGGGTCTCCTACGAGCAGTACTTC
NA	TRBV23-1	NA	TRBJ1-5	19	CASSPRPWNALYSNQPQHF	TGCGCCAGCAGTCCCCGCCCGTGGAACGCACTATATAGCAATCAGCCCCAGCATTTT
NA	TRBV11-2	NA	TRBJ2-7	11	CASSPGLEQYF	TGTGCCAGCAGCCCTGGGCTCGAGCAGTACTTC
NA	TRBV7-9	NA	TRBJ2-7	11	CASSNLREQYF	TGTGCCAGCAGCAATCTCCGCGAGCAGTACTTC
NA	TRBV9	NA	TRBJ2-2	12	CASSMNTGELFF	TGTGCCAGCAGCATGAACACCGGGGAGCTGTTTTTT
NA	TRBV2	NA	TRBJ2-2	15	CASSDAGSATGELFF	TGTGCCAGCAGTGATGCGGGGAGCGCCACCGGGGAGCTGTTTTTT
NA	TRBV11-1	NA	TRBJ1-2	16	CASSLARGSGRDGYTF	TGTGCCAGCAGCTTAGCGCGTGGGAGCGGTCGAGATGGCTACACCTTC
NA	TRBV7-6	NA	TRBJ1-5	14	CASSLGDGAQPQHF	TGTGCCAGCAGCTTAGGGGATGGGGCCCAGCCCCAGCATTTT
NA	TRBV5-6	NA	TRBJ2-1	14	CASSLVGFLGEQFF	TGTGCCAGCAGCTTGGTGGGCTTCCTTGGTGAGCAGTTCTTC
TRBD1	TRBV7-9	NA	TRBJ1-1	13	CADRGPMNTEAFF	TGTGCCGACAGGGGACCCATGAACACTGAAGCTTTCTTT
TRBD2	TRBV4-1	once	TRBJ2-3	15	CASSQVGGGTDTQYF	TGCGCCAGCAGCCAAGTGGGGGGGGGCACAGATACGCAGTATTTT
NA	TRBV5-1	NA	TRBJ1-1	13	CASSPLGDPEAFF	TGCGCCAGCAGCCCCCTAGGGGACCCTGAAGCTTTCTTT
TRBD1	TRBV15	NA	TRBJ2-1	14	CATRHHIEGQGLFF	TGTGCCACCAGGCACCACATAGAGGGACAGGGGTTATTCTTC
NA	TRBV6-5	NA	TRBJ2-7	13	CASSLRESYEQYF	TGTGCCAGCAGCCTCCGGGAGAGCTACGAGCAGTACTTC
NA	TRBV19	NA	TRBJ1-1	16	CASSVQGIEKNTEAFF	TGTGCCAGTAGCGTACAGGGAATCGAGAAGAACACTGAAGCTTTCTTT
NA	TRBV4-2	NA	TRBJ2-7	12	CASSQEGYEQYF	TGTGCCAGCAGCCAAGAAGGGTACGAGCAGTACTTC
NA	TRBV7-3	NA	TRBJ1-1	15	CASSPIPGGPTEAFF	TGTGCCAGCAGCCCAATCCCGGGGGGACCCACTGAAGCTTTCTTT
NA	TRBV10-3	NA	TRBJ2-5	14	CAIRPPGEGKTQYF	TGTGCCATCAGGCCCCCAGGGGAGGGAAAGACCCAGTACTTC
NA	TRBV27	NA	TRBJ1-2	12	CASRDSWHGYTF	TGTGCCAGCAGGGACAGCTGGCATGGCTACACCTTC
TRBD2	TRBV10-3	NA	TRBJ2-4	13	CAISRSGGDIQYF	TGTGCCATCAGCCGGAGCGGGGGTGACATTCAGTACTTC
NA	TRBV6-5	NA	TRBJ2-3	12	CASSYGGNTQYF	TGTGCCAGCAGTTACGGGGGTAATACGCAGTATTTT
NA	TRBV7-9	NA	TRBJ1-2	13	CASSSSDPYGYTF	TGTGCCAGCAGCTCCTCGGATCCTTATGGCTACACCTTC
NA	TRBV28	NA	TRBJ2-1	15	CASEDGGFSYNEQFF	TGTGCCTCAGAAGACGGGGGATTCTCCTACAATGAGCAGTTCTTC
NA	TRBV4-1	NA	TRBJ2-2	18	CASSQRLPGAGLPGELFF	TGCGCCAGCAGCCAACGCTTGCCAGGGGCAGGTCTTCCCGGGGAGCTGTTTTTT
NA	TRBV30	NA	TRBJ1-5	15	CAWSPGHSSNQPQHF	TGTGCCTGGAGCCCTGGGCATTCTAGCAATCAGCCCCAGCATTTT
NA	TRBV6-5	NA	TRBJ1-1	14	CASRPIGYGAEAFF	TGTGCCAGCAGACCAATTGGGTACGGGGCTGAAGCTTTCTTT
TRBD1	TRBV5-6	NA	TRBJ1-4	14	CASSDRSLDEKLFF	TGTGCCAGCTCGGACAGGTCTTTGGATGAAAAACTGTTTTTT
NA	TRBV11-2	NA	TRBJ2-7	13	CASSSRDSYEQYF	TGTGCCAGCAGCTCCAGGGACTCCTACGAGCAGTACTTC
NA	TRBV27	NA	TRBJ2-1	12	CASSLLGDEQFF	TGTGCCAGCAGCCTTCTGGGAGATGAGCAGTTCTTC
TRBD1	TRBV10-3	NA	TRBJ1-1	20	CAISVVEGTGGGLVNTEAFF	TGTGCCATCAGTGTAGTAGAGGGGACAGGGGGAGGGCTTGTGAACACTGAAGCTTTCTTT